The rows below give T cell receptor beta chains drawn from one sample of a study of blood T cell repertoires in COVID-19. Produced via immunoSEQ multiplex PCR; TCRdb's table is partial and in-frame only. Among about 180,000 clones, under 90% were seen once, and the ten largest hold roughly a tenth. Sequenced material: peripheral blood. The receptors originated from an elderly woman with active or convalescent COVID-19. Each CDR3 is given with its conserved first and last residue. The D gene is left open where the match is weak. Expanded clones are given a class, and other clones once, few, many or no size at all.

TGTGCCAGCAGTTCTAGCGGGGGAGATAGCACAGATACGCAGTATTTT	CASSSSGGDSTDTQYF	TRBD2	-	TRBV6-6	TRBJ2-3
TGTGCCAGTAGGACCGGGACAGGGGCTGTTGGAAACACCATATATTTT	CASRTGTGAVGNTIYF	TRBD1	-	TRBV19	TRBJ1-3
TGTGCCAGCAGTTTCAACTTGGGACAGGCGAACAATGAGCAGTTCTTC	CASSFNLGQANNEQFF	TRBD1	-	TRBV2	TRBJ2-1
TGCGCCAGCAGCTGGGGGACAGGCGGCAACACTGAAGCTTTCTTT	CASSWGTGGNTEAFF	TRBD1	-	TRBV5-1	TRBJ1-1
TGTGCCAGCAGTTTAAGGGAGTATCAGCCCCAGCATTTT	CASSLREYQPQHF	-	-	TRBV12-3/TRBV12-4	TRBJ1-5
TGTGCCAGCACCGCCCGGACTAGCGGGAGATCAACCTACAATGAGCAGTTCTTC	CASTARTSGRSTYNEQFF	TRBD2	-	TRBV5-4	TRBJ2-1
TGTGCCAGCAGCGCAGCGGGAGGTGCCTACAATGAGCAGTTCTTC	CASSAAGGAYNEQFF	TRBD2	-	TRBV7-2	TRBJ2-1
TGTGCCTGGAGCGACAGGGGAGTTGTCACTGAAGCTTTCTTT	CAWSDRGVVTEAFF	TRBD1	-	TRBV30	TRBJ1-1
TGTGCCAGCAGTTTATCAGGGACTTTTAACTATGGCTACACCTTC	CASSLSGTFNYGYTF	-	few	TRBV28	TRBJ1-2
TGTGCCAGCTCACGGGACAGGGGGCGGTACCAAGAGACCCAGTACTTC	CASSRDRGRYQETQYF	TRBD1	-	TRBV18	TRBJ2-5
TGTGCCAGTAGCAACGGGGGAGGATTAGTAGATACGCAGTATTTT	CASSNGGGLVDTQYF	-	-	TRBV19	TRBJ2-3
TGTGCCAGCAGTGAGATCACAGGGTATCGCGAAAAACTGTTTTTT	CASSEITGYREKLFF	-	-	TRBV2	TRBJ1-4
TGTGCCAGCAGCCAAGTGCCGGGACTAGCGGGAGCGGAGGAGCAGTACTTC	CASSQVPGLAGAEEQYF	TRBD2	-	TRBV3-1/TRBV3-2	TRBJ2-7
TGTGCCAGTCAGGGGTTGCTCTACGAGCAGTACTTC	CASQGLLYEQYF	-	-	TRBV2	TRBJ2-7
TGTGCCAGCAGCCGGGGCCTGAACACTGAAGCTTTCTTT	CASSRGLNTEAFF	-	-	TRBV3-1/TRBV3-2	TRBJ1-1
TGTGCCAGCAGCCACGTTCCCCCAGTTACGCAGTATTTT	CASSHVPPVTQYF	-	few	TRBV4-2	TRBJ2-3
TGTGCCAGCAGCCAAGCGGGACAGGATAACTATGGCTACACCTTC	CASSQAGQDNYGYTF	TRBD1	once	TRBV4-2	TRBJ1-2
TGTGCCAGCAGTGTGACAAAAGCCGCCATATATTTT	CASSVTKAAIYF	-	-	TRBV2	TRBJ1-3
TGTGCCAGCAGCCCTGGGACAGGCCGCAATCAGCCCCAGCATTTT	CASSPGTGRNQPQHF	TRBD1	few	TRBV7-9	TRBJ1-5
TGTGCCAGCAGCTTCGGGGGGGGGTACACTGAAGCTTTCTTT	CASSFGGGYTEAFF	-	-	TRBV11-2	TRBJ1-1
TGCGCCAGCAGCCTGAGGCCGATTTCCTTGGGAAACACCATATATTTT	CASSLRPISLGNTIYF	-	few	TRBV5-1	TRBJ1-3
TGTGCCAGCAGCTTGGGGCCGCGGACGGAAAAACTGTTTTTT	CASSLGPRTEKLFF	-	few	TRBV7-9	TRBJ1-4
TGTGCCTGGAGTGTAATCCAAACGGGACTAGCGGGGAACACTAGGCAGTTCTTC	CAWSVIQTGLAGNTRQFF	TRBD2	-	TRBV30	TRBJ2-1
TGTGCCAGCAGCGAAAAGGTGGACAGGAGCTCCTACAATGAGCAGTTCTTC	CASSEKVDRSSYNEQFF	TRBD1	-	TRBV7-9	TRBJ2-1
TGTGCCAGCCTCCCGGTGTCTAGCACAGATACGCAGTATTTT	CASLPVSSTDTQYF	-	-	TRBV2	TRBJ2-3
TGCGCCAGCAGCTCGGACCCGGGAGGGCTGCAGGGTAGGACTGAAGCTTTCTTT	CASSSDPGGLQGRTEAFF	-	-	TRBV5-1	TRBJ1-1
TGTGCCAGCAGCTTAGATGGGGGACTAGCGGGAGGAGGAAATGAGCAGTTCTTC	CASSLDGGLAGGGNEQFF	TRBD2	-	TRBV11-3	TRBJ2-1
TGTGCCAGTAGTATCCATACTAGTAGCAATCAGCCCCAGCATTTT	CASSIHTSSNQPQHF	-	-	TRBV19	TRBJ1-5